The next 28 T cell receptor beta chains were all read from a single sample in a study of T cell responses to AZD1222 COVID-19 vaccine. The data were produced by immunoSEQ multiplex PCR, yet TCRdb's version contains in-frame clones alone and is incomplete. This table holds 100,000 to 150,000 clones, 85% to 90% found once. The sequences come from peripheral blood, collected on day 0 of AZD1222 vaccination. These receptors came from an adult in good health.

V is TRBV27 and J is TRBJ2-7, with TRBD1 matching over 8 bases. V lost 7 bases, J lost 3 bases, and 5 bases stayed unmatched. CDR3 size: 13 residues. Per germline, CDR1 MNHEY and CDR2 SMNVEV (reference sequence). This chain's CDR3 is CASKRTGNYEQYF. The CDR3 DNA reads as TGTGCCAGCAAGCGGACAGGGAACTACGAGCAGTACTTC.

The V and J genes are TRBV3-1 (or the pseudogene TRBV3-2) and TRBJ2-5; TRBD1 aligns across 11 bases. Germline CDR1 is LGHDT and CDR2 is YNNKEL (reference sequence). After removal of 4 bases from V and 4 bases from J, the junction contained 8 bases not matched to a gene. This CDR3 has 16 amino acids. The CDR3 sequence is CASSRLGTGGVETQYF. Written as DNA, the CDR3 is TGTGCCAGCAGCCGCCTCGGGACAGGGGGAGTAGAGACCCAGTACTTC.

The chain has TRBV3-1 (or the pseudogene TRBV3-2) and TRBJ1-2, with 8 bases lining up with TRBD1. V trimming: 1 base; J trimming: 7 bases; junction bases outside the gene matches: 5. Germline values: CDR1 LGHDT, CDR2 YNNKEL (reference sequence). This CDR3 is 14 amino acids long. For the CDR3, the DNA is TGTGCCAGCAGCCAAGGCTCAGGGGGCTTTGGCTACACCTTC. Amino acid sequence: CASSQGSGGFGYTF.

The rearrangement uses TRBV18 and TRBJ1-3; tentative D call: TRBD1 (5 bases). CDR3 length: 15 amino acids. V gave up 3 bases and J gave up 1 base, with 10 bases separating them. The germline gives CDR1 KGHSH, CDR2 LQKENI. CDR3 sequence (DNA): TGTGCCAGCTCACCCCTCGACAGTTCTGGAAACACCATATATTTT. It yields the protein CASSPLDSSGNTIYF.

As concerns this clone: This CDR3 is missing its conserved last phenylalanine or tryptophan, likely due to a read error. The DNA is left out, because the CDR3 cannot be placed on it with certainty; the CDR3 is given as TCRdb lists it. The chain is built from TRBV3-1 (or the pseudogene TRBV3-2) and TRBJ2-7; no check of the table's D call, TRBD1, against the DNA was made. In germline, CDR1 is LGHDT, CDR2 YNNKEL (reference sequence). The CDR3 spans 12 amino acids, including both terminal residues. This chain's CDR3 is CASSQEGQGPLI.

CDR3 protein: CASSPQGRQPQHF. CDR3 DNA sequence: TGTGCCAGCTCACCACAGGGCAGGCAGCCCCAGCATTTT. The chain recombines TRBV18 with TRBJ1-5; D gene unclear. The V and J ends lost 1 base and 7 bases respectively, with 8 bases between them. The CDR3 loop spans 13 amino acids. Germline V gene sequence: CDR1 KGHSH, CDR2 LQKENI.

This sequence joins TRBV12-3 or TRBV12-4 and TRBJ1-1; no clear D. The CDR3 is 11 residues long. V dropped 6 bases and J dropped 1 base, with 3 bases sitting between them. In nucleotides, the CDR3 is TGTGCCAGCAGCCAGAACACTGAAGCTTTCTTT. Its protein is CASSQNTEAFF.

V gene TRBV5-6 combines with J gene TRBJ1-5, with 8 positions matching TRBD1. After removal of 1 base from V and 7 bases from J, the junction contained 7 bases not matched to a gene. Germline V lookup: CDR1 SGHDT, CDR2 YYEEEE. The CDR3 sequence is 15 residues long. This CDR3 reads CASSLYPGQAQPQHF. The CDR3 coding sequence is TGTGCCAGCAGCTTGTATCCGGGACAGGCGCAGCCCCAGCATTTT.

The chain couples TRBV12-3 or TRBV12-4 to TRBJ2-3, with D uncertain. Trimming took 3 bases from V and 4 from J, leaving 2 bases between them. This CDR3 has 11 residues. The CDR3 region has the DNA TGTGCCAGCAGTTTGGCAGATACGCAGTATTTT. It is translated as CASSLADTQYF.

The chain joins TRBV6-6 to TRBJ1-1; no clear D. The CDR3 consists of 13 residues. The germline gives CDR1 MNHNY, CDR2 SVGAGI (reference sequence). Trimming took 6 bases from V and 8 from J, leaving 16 bases between them. The CDR3 nucleotides read TGTGCCAGCAGGATTCTTGGTCTAGTAGAAGCTTTCTTT. It is translated as CASRILGLVEAFF.

The chain's CDR3 is CASSQSGTGDQPQHF. The CDR3 DNA follows: TGTGCCAGCAGCCAATCGGGGACAGGGGATCAGCCCCAGCATTTT. The gene calls are TRBV3-1 (or the pseudogene TRBV3-2) and TRBJ1-5, with 10 bases fitting TRBD1. Unmatched junction bases numbered 3, after V lost 2 bases and J lost 5 bases. Germline-derived CDR1 and CDR2 are LGHDT and YNNKEL (reference sequence). This CDR3 has 15 amino acids.

This rearrangement joins TRBV4-3 to TRBJ1-2; no firm D call. CDR1 is LGHNA and CDR2 is YSLEER in the germline V gene. CDR3 length equals 11 residues. Trimming took 1 base from V and 8 from J, leaving 5 bases between them. As DNA, the CDR3 is TGCGCCAGCAGCCAAGCCGGGGGCTACACCTTC. It encodes CASSQAGGYTF.

The chain joins TRBV19 to TRBJ1-5; weak D call: TRBD1 (6 bases). Trimming removed 10 bases from V and 6 bases from J, with 16 bases in between. The CDR3 runs 13 residues. The germline V gene has CDR1 LNHDA and CDR2 SQIVND (reference sequence). The CDR3 reads CATRATGSQPQHF. DNA of the CDR3: TGTGCCACGAGGGCTACAGGGTCTCAGCCCCAGCATTTT.

For this clone: This likely comes from a read error, as the CDR3 has no conserved phenylalanine or tryptophan at its end. The limits of the CDR3 on the DNA are not certain, so only TCRdb's listed CDR3 is given. The CDR3 loop is CAWTTGSHE. The chain is built from TRBV30 and TRBJ1-6; the D segment call TRBD1 is taken from the table without a DNA check. The CDR3 is 9 residues long, ends included. Germline assignment: CDR1 GTSNPN and CDR2 SVGIG (reference sequence).

The rearrangement joins TRBV7-2 to TRBJ1-5, with D hard to call. The germline V and J ends were trimmed by 2 bases and 7 bases, with 15 bases remaining between them. Germline V CDR1 and CDR2: SGHTA, FQGNSA. CDR3 size: 15 residues. In DNA, the CDR3 is TGTGCCAGCAGCTTAACGGGCGGAATAGGGCAGCCCCAGCATTTT. Translating it yields CASSLTGGIGQPQHF.

This clone was picked up one time. V gene TRBV30 combines with J gene TRBJ1-2; D might be TRBD1 (5 bases). Germline CDR1 reads GTSNPN; CDR2 reads SVGIG (reference sequence). V lost 0 bases and J 3 bases, leaving 8 bases between the germline ends. This CDR3 has 13 residues. The CDR3 sequence is CAWSVSGYYGYTF. The CDR3 coding sequence is TGTGCCTGGAGTGTATCAGGGTACTATGGCTACACCTTC. Looking up the rest from reference TRBV30 and TRBJ1-2 gives the full variable domain: SQTIHQWPATLVQPVGSPLSLECTVEGTSNPNLYWYRQAAGRGLQLLFYSVGIGQISSEVPQNLSASRPQDRQFILSSKKLLLSDSGFYLCAWSVSGYYGYTFGSGTRLTVV.

The chain uses TRBV6-5 and TRBJ2-1; 7 bases map to TRBD1. This CDR3 has 15 residues. The V gene end was trimmed by 6 bases and the J gene end by 3 bases; junction bases not matched to a gene: 8. CDR1 MNHEY and CDR2 SVGAGI come from the germline V gene. DNA for the CDR3: TGTGCCAGCAGCCCGCATGGACAGGACTACAATGAGCAGTTCTTC. Translation: CASSPHGQDYNEQFF.

The chain carries TRBV6-4 and TRBJ2-1; the D gene is possibly TRBD1 (7 bases). The CDR3 loop spans 15 amino acids. Germline V gene sequence: CDR1 MRHNA, CDR2 SNTAGT. V was trimmed by 0 bases and J by 7 bases, leaving 13 bases between them. CDR3: CASSDSRDSGNEQFF. For the CDR3, the DNA is TGTGCCAGCAGTGACTCTAGGGACAGCGGGAATGAGCAGTTCTTC.

V gene TRBV21-1 combines with J gene TRBJ2-1; the D segment call TRBD1 is taken from the table without a DNA check. TRBV21-1 is shown as a pseudogene. This CDR3 is 14 amino acids long. The CDR3 coding sequence is TGTGCCAGCAGCGCACCACAGGGGACGGTTGAGCAGTTCTTC. Its translation is CASSAPQGTVEQFF.

The CDR3 DNA reads as TGCAGTGCTAGTACGGGGGGGGTCTACAATGAGCAGTTCTTC. Its protein is CSASTGGVYNEQFF. The rearrangement joins TRBV20-1 to TRBJ2-1; 8 bases agree with TRBD2. The CDR3 is made up of 14 amino acids. CDR1 DFQATT and CDR2 SNEGSKA come from the germline V gene (reference sequence). Trimming cost V 3 bases and J 3 bases; bases outside gene matches: 4.

The chain joins TRBV27 to TRBJ1-1; D not certain. V was shortened by 4 bases and J by 4 bases, with 10 bases between the two germline ends. Germline V gene lookup returns CDR1 MNHEY and CDR2 SMNVEV (reference sequence). The CDR3 extends over 13 amino acids. The CDR3 region has the DNA TGTGCCAGCAGTTGGTCGGTGGGCACTGAAGCTTTCTTT. This translates into CASSWSVGTEAFF.

V is TRBV29-1 and J is TRBJ2-5, with TRBD2 matching 7 bases. V lost 6 bases and J lost 5; bases outside the gene matches: 3. Germline assignment: CDR1 SQVTM and CDR2 ANQGSEA. The CDR3 spans 11 residues. CDR3 DNA sequence: TGCAGCGTCCCGCGGGGGGAGACCCAGTACTTC. It specifies CSVPRGETQYF.

This chain uses TRBV28 with TRBJ2-3, with 7 positions matching TRBD1. The germline V gene encodes CDR1 MDHEN and CDR2 SYDVKM. The CDR3 consists of 17 residues. Unmatched junction bases numbered 10, after V lost 3 bases and J lost 1 base. CDR3 in amino acids: CASSFIPTGPGTDTQYF. Here the CDR3 DNA reads TGTGCCAGCAGTTTTATTCCGACAGGGCCTGGCACAGATACGCAGTATTTT.

The J gene is TRBJ1-4, the V gene TRBV5-3; D possibly corresponds to TRBD1 (5 bases). TRBV5-3 is reported as an ORF; its role is uncertain. With 4 bases removed from V and 8 bases from J, the gap between germline ends came to 15 bases. CDR3 length equals 14 residues. CDR3 region: CARSTTENGEKLFF. In DNA, the CDR3 is TGTGCCAGAAGCACGACAGAAAACGGGGAAAAACTGTTTTTT.

J is TRBJ2-2 and V is TRBV7-6, with TRBD1 as a possible D gene (6 bases). Trimming took off 0 bases at V and 1 base at J, with 6 bases between the two ends. Per the germline V gene, CDR1 is SGHVS and CDR2 is FNYEAQ. The CDR3 extends over 15 amino acids. The CDR3 is CASSLAQGNTGELFF. DNA for the CDR3: TGTGCCAGCAGCTTAGCACAGGGGAACACCGGGGAGCTGTTTTTT.

V and J are TRBV6-1 and TRBJ1-1, with 9 bases matching TRBD1. In germline, CDR1 is MNHNS, CDR2 SASEGT. Trimming removed 3 bases from V and 5 bases from J; junction bases left unmatched: 7. CDR3 length equals 15 residues. CDR3 DNA: TGTGCCAGCAGTGAGGTGACAGGGGGATTAACTGAAGCTTTCTTT. As protein: CASSEVTGGLTEAFF.

The count of this clone is one. V is TRBV14 and J is TRBJ2-3, with 14 bases matching TRBD2. There are 15 residues in the CDR3. Germline loops: CDR1 SGHDN, CDR2 FVKESK. V lost 4 bases, J lost 5 bases, and 2 bases stayed unmatched. The CDR3 is CASSPGLAGVDTQYF. CDR3 DNA: TGTGCCAGCAGCCCGGGACTAGCGGGAGTAGATACGCAGTATTTT.

The chain uses TRBV19 and TRBJ1-2, with D perhaps TRBD1 (5 bases). The length of the CDR3 is 13 residues. The V gene lost 3 bases and the J gene lost 5 bases, with 10 bases spanning the gap. Germline CDR1 and CDR2: LNHDA and SQIVND (reference sequence). The CDR3 loop reads CASSMGRAYGYTF. For the CDR3, the DNA is TGTGCCAGTAGTATGGGACGGGCATATGGCTACACCTTC.